Each of the 15 T cell receptor beta chains below was sequenced from the same sample in a study of technical replicates of blood from several donors (dated by TCRdb to 2016 to 2017). Library generation was performed with the immunoSEQ multiplex PCR assay. In TCRdb, the immuneACCESS table is reduced to in-frame sequences with V and J assigned. These tables do not hold every clone; where another copy was compared, an unresolved V gene accounts for under half, and the others remain unexplained. Within this sample are 65,000 to 90,000 clones, with more than 85% of them counted one time only. The ten top clones hold approximately 4.4% of the sample. Source material: PBMCs. The origin of the receptors is a human donor in good health. Some clones in this sample may be carry-over from other donors' samples.

CDR3: CASSLVGDRNEKLFF. The DNA for the CDR3 is TGCGCCAGCAGCTTGGTAGGTGACAGGAATGAAAAACTGTTTTTT. The rearrangement joins TRBV5-1 to TRBJ1-4, with a possible D match to TRBD1 (6 bases). The CDR3 spans 15 residues. Germline CDR1 and CDR2: SGHRS and YFSETQ. Trimming stripped 0 bases from V and 5 bases from J, with 11 bases between.

CDR3 amino acids: CASSPPGYEQYF. The CDR3 coding sequence is TGTGCCAGCAGCCCCCCAGGCTACGAGCAGTACTTC. The chain is built from TRBV7-2 and TRBJ2-7; D uncertain. Germline V lookup: CDR1 SGHTA, CDR2 FQGNSA. CDR3 length equals 12 residues. Trimming left V 5 bases short and J 3 bases short, with 8 bases between.

The chain uses TRBV7-9 and TRBJ2-5; D is possibly TRBD1 (5 bases). Between the trimmed V and J ends, which lost 6 bases and 5 bases, there was a span of 13 bases. The CDR3 totals 13 residues. The V gene's germline CDR1 is SEHNR and CDR2 FQNEAQ (reference sequence). The CDR3: CASSRGWGETQYF. In nucleotides, the CDR3 is TGTGCCAGCAGTCGTGGTTGGGGCGAGACCCAGTACTTC.

The chain has TRBV19 and TRBJ1-2; D might be TRBD1 (6 bases). The V gene lost 0 bases and the J gene lost 4 bases, with 9 bases spanning the gap. The CDR3 sequence is 14 residues long. CDR1 LNHDA and CDR2 SQIVND come from the germline V gene (reference sequence). The CDR3 DNA sequence: TGTGCCAGTAGTATAGAGACAGGTTTCTATGGCTACACCTTC. This encodes CASSIETGFYGYTF.

The rearrangement links TRBV4-2 to TRBJ1-1; 9 bases map to TRBD1. V lost 1 base and J lost 7; bases outside the gene matches: 7. CDR3 size: 15 residues. Germline V lookup: CDR1 LGHNA, CDR2 YNFKEQ. The DNA of the CDR3 is TGTGCCAGCAGCCAAGTAACCAAGGGACAGGGTGAAGCTTTCTTT. Translation: CASSQVTKGQGEAFF.

The V call is TRBV6-5, the J call TRBJ1-2, with D possibly TRBD1 on 6 matching bases. The V and J ends lost 5 bases and 5 bases respectively, with 12 bases between them. Germline CDR1 is MNHEY and CDR2 is SVGAGI. The CDR3 is 13 residues long. Written as DNA, the CDR3 is TGTGCCAGCAGTCTCGACAGGAATTATGGCTACACCTTC. This sequence encodes CASSLDRNYGYTF.

This chain links TRBV5-4 with TRBJ1-1, with D perhaps matching TRBD1 (5 bases). CDR3 length: 15 amino acids. V lost 0 bases and J 1 base, leaving 10 bases between the germline ends. The V gene's germline CDR1 is SGHNT and CDR2 YYREEE (reference sequence). CDR3 coding DNA: TGTGCCAGCAGCTTGGGGCGGGGCCGGAACACTGAAGCTTTCTTT. This sequence encodes CASSLGRGRNTEAFF.

The chain has TRBV7-8 and TRBJ2-7, with 7 bases lining up with TRBD2. The germline V gene has CDR1 SGHVS and CDR2 FQNEAQ. V dropped 6 bases and J dropped 0; count of bases not matched to a gene: 11. The CDR3 consists of 16 residues. Here the CDR3 reads CASRGPRRGSSYEQYF. In DNA form, the CDR3 reads TGTGCCAGCAGGGGTCCGCGGCGGGGGAGCTCCTACGAGCAGTACTTC.

This clone was counted a few times. The chain uses TRBV2 and TRBJ2-7; 10 nucleotides line up with TRBD2. This CDR3 is 20 amino acids long. J lost 3 bases, V lost 5 bases, and 22 bases had no gene match. Germline V lookup: CDR1 SNHLY, CDR2 FYNNEI. The CDR3 DNA is TGTGCCAGCAGTATCCGACAGGGGATGGTGCTAGCGGGAGCCCTCTACGAGCAGTACTTC. Translating it yields CASSIRQGMVLAGALYEQYF.

Note on this clone: A junction boundary mismatches the germline segment, possibly from a read error. The chain carries TRBV7-2 and TRBJ1-3; no clear D. Germline V gene sequence: CDR1 SGHTA, CDR2 FQGNSA. The CDR3 extends over 13 amino acids. The CDR3 bases are TGTGCCAGCAGATCCCCCTCTCGAAACACCATATATTTT. It is translated as CASRSPSRNTIYF.

V usage is TRBV4-3 and J usage is TRBJ1-1, with a tentative D call TRBD1 (6 bases). Trimming took 0 bases from V and 4 from J, leaving 12 bases between them. The CDR3 is 15 amino acids. Germline lookup yields CDR1 LGHNA and CDR2 YSLEER. CDR3 amino acids: CASSQDSGVSTEAFF. CDR3 in DNA: TGCGCCAGCAGCCAAGATTCAGGGGTTAGCACTGAAGCTTTCTTT.

This chain uses TRBV6-1 with TRBJ1-5; TRBD1 matches 7 bases. With 4 bases clipped from V and 1 base from J, the junction kept 4 bases outside the gene matches. CDR3 length: 15 residues. Germline CDR1 reads MNHNS; CDR2 reads SASEGT. DNA for the CDR3: TGTGCCAGCAGTGCGATGACAGGGAGCAATCAGCCCCAGCATTTT. Translating it yields CASSAMTGSNQPQHF.

V usage is TRBV6-5 and J usage is TRBJ1-1; D unresolved. Per the germline V gene, CDR1 is MNHEY and CDR2 is SVGAGI. V was cut by 7 bases and J by 3 bases, with 15 bases left in between. The CDR3 extends over 14 amino acids. In DNA form, the CDR3 reads TGTGCCAGCACCCTCCGAGGTGGGTACACTGAAGCTTTCTTT. Amino acid sequence: CASTLRGGYTEAFF.

The genes are TRBV14 and TRBJ1-1; possible D gene TRBD1, 6 bases. This CDR3 contains 13 residues. Germline CDR1 is SGHDN and CDR2 is FVKESK. V was trimmed by 8 bases and J by 0 bases, leaving 10 bases between them. CDR3 region: CASGRGLNTEAFF. The CDR3 nucleotides are TGTGCCAGCGGCCGGGGGCTGAACACTGAAGCTTTCTTT.

The V and J genes are TRBV7-2 and TRBJ1-1, with a possible D match to TRBD1 (5 bases). CDR1 and CDR2 from the germline V gene are SGHTA and FQGNSA. Trimming took off 5 bases at V and 2 bases at J, with 12 bases between the two ends. There are 14 residues in the CDR3. The CDR3 region has the DNA TGTGCCAGCAGCCCCGTGGGGGGAAACACTGAAGCTTTCTTT. It codes for CASSPVGGNTEAFF.